A selection of T cell receptor beta chains follows, all from one sample in a study of cytomegalovirus exposure and HLA in healthy donors. Libraries were prepared by immunoSEQ multiplex PCR; TCRdb keeps only in-frame clonotypes and omits some of them. The sample includes 150,000 or so clones, approximately 79% seen only once; the top ten take about 6.1%. Material for sequencing was PBMCs. These receptors all stem from a woman between 50 and 59 years old in good health and CMV-seropositive. Each CDR3 is given with its conserved first and last residue. Each record gives: J gene, D gene, V gene, clone size, CDR3 DNA, CDR3 protein. The D gene is left open where the match is weak. Clone size is stated in some rows and not others, as once, few, many or a class when expanded.

TRBJ2-3	TRBD2	TRBV9	.	TGTGCCAGCAGCCCTCGGACCGGGACTAGCGGGGGGGCAGATACGCAGTATTTT	CASSPRTGTSGGADTQYF
TRBJ1-6	.	TRBV2	.	TGTGCCAGCAGTGTCGGAGCGGTTATCCACTTT	CASSVGAVIHF
TRBJ2-7	TRBD2	TRBV7-2	.	TGTGCCAGCGCTGACGGGGGGGGCTCCTACGAGCAGTACTTC	CASADGGGSYEQYF
TRBJ1-6	.	TRBV7-4	.	TGTGCCAGCAGCTTAGTTTCCATCCGGTGTGAGAGCTCCTATAATTCACCCCTCCACTTT	CASSLVSIRCESSYNSPLHF
TRBJ1-1	TRBD1	TRBV19	.	TGTGCCAGTGAGACAGGGATGAACACTGAAGCTTTCTTT	CASETGMNTEAFF
TRBJ1-5	.	TRBV2	.	TGTGCCAGCAGCGCGATTTTGGGGGAGGCTCAGCCCCAGCATTTT	CASSAILGEAQPQHF
TRBJ1-1	TRBD1	TRBV27	.	TGTGCCAGCAGTTCCAGGGGGCGGGACACTGAAGCTTTCTTT	CASSSRGRDTEAFF
TRBJ1-1	.	TRBV7-9	.	TGTGCCAGCAGCTTACGCAGTCAAGGACACGCTGAAGCTTTCTTT	CASSLRSQGHAEAFF
TRBJ1-2	TRBD1	TRBV15	.	TGTGCCACCAGCAGAGCGGGGAGGACAGGGAAAGAGGGCTACACCTTC	CATSRAGRTGKEGYTF
TRBJ2-7	.	TRBV10-3	once	TGTGCCATCAAGGACAGATGGAACGAGCAGTACTTC	CAIKDRWNEQYF
TRBJ1-1	.	TRBV19	.	TGTGCCAGTAAGCCACAGGGTATAATCACTGAAGCTTTCTTT	CASKPQGIITEAFF
TRBJ1-3	TRBD1	TRBV7-9	.	TGTGCCAGCAGCTTAGGAGCGGACAGGGGAAACACCATATATTTT	CASSLGADRGNTIYF
TRBJ2-7	TRBD2	TRBV6-1	.	TGTGCCAGTACCCTGAGGAGCGGGGACGAGCAGTACTTC	CASTLRSGDEQYF
TRBJ2-3	.	TRBV4-1	.	TGCGCCAGCAGCCAAGAATCCCGGGGTGACACAGATACGCAGTATTTT	CASSQESRGDTDTQYF
TRBJ1-2	.	TRBV13	.	TGTGCCAGCAGCCAAGCGGGCTCTAACTATGGCTACACCTTC	CASSQAGSNYGYTF
TRBJ2-7	.	TRBV30	.	TGTGCCTGGAGTCGCGAGGGGGACATGGAGAACGAGCAGTACTTC	CAWSREGDMENEQYF
TRBJ1-6	TRBD1	TRBV19	.	TGTGCCAGTAGTCAGGCAGGGGGCTCCTATAATTCACCCCTCCACTTT	CASSQAGGSYNSPLHF